This record concerns one T cell receptor beta chain sequence. The data stem from a study of blood T cell repertoires in COVID-19. The assay was immunoSEQ multiplex PCR, and TCRdb's table has in-frame clones only and misses some. Here the sample spans about 170,000 clones, about 88% being singletons. Germline lookup yields CDR1 MNHEY and CDR2 SVGAGI. The ends were cut back, 5 bases at V and 4 bases at J, with 17 bases in the middle. The CDR3 spans 15 residues. Input material: peripheral blood. This chain uses TRBV6-5 with TRBJ1-2; D call uncertain. The receptor's source is a man aged 60 to 75 with acute or convalescent COVID-19. The CDR3 coding sequence is TGTGCCAGCAGTCCCTCGACGGGTGGAATCTATGGCTACACCTTC. Protein: CASSPSTGGIYGYTF.